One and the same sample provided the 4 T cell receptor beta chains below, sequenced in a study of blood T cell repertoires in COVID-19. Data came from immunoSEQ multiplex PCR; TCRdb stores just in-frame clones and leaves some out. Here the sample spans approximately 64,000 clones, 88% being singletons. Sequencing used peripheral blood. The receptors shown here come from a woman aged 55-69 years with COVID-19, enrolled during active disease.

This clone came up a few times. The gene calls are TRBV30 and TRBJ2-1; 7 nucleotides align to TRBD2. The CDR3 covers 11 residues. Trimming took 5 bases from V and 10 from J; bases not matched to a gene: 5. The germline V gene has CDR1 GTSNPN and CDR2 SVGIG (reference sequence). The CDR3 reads CAWSELAEQFF. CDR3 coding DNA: TGTGCCTGGTCTGAACTAGCGGAGCAGTTCTTC.

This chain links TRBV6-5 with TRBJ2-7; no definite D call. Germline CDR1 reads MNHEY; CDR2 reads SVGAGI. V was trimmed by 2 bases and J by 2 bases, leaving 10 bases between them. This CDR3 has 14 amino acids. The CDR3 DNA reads TGTGCCAGCAGTTACGGCGCAGGCCCCTACGAGCAGTACTTC. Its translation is CASSYGAGPYEQYF.

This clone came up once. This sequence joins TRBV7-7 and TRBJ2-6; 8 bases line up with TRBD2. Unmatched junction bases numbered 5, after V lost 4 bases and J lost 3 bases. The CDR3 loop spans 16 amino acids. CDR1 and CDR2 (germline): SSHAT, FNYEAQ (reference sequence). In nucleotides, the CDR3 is TGTGCCAGCAGCTCGGGACTAGGTTATGGGGCCAACGTCCTGACTTTC. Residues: CASSSGLGYGANVLTF.

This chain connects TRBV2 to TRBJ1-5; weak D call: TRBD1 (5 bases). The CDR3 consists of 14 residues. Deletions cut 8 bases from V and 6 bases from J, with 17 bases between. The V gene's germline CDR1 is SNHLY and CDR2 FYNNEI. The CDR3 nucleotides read TGTGCCAGCTCACCTGTAAGGGGTGGTCAGCCCCAGCATTTT. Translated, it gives CASSPVRGGQPQHF.